The 8 T cell receptor beta chains below come from one sample, sequenced in a study of regulatory T cells in long-lasting Graves disease. Building of the TCR beta libraries involved iRepertoire HTBI primers and Arm-PCR of CDR3 regions. TCRdb used MiXCR to reprocess the multiplex PCR reads, holding one entry per CDR3 protein. The sample lists 400,000 to 500,000 distinct CDR3 sequences; around 15% were seen once. Regarding time point: newly diagnosed GD, antithyroid drugs for less than 3 months. PBMC RNA was the source of the TCR library. The sample also formed part of further work on T cells in Graves' hyperthyroidism and ophthalmopathy.

The sample here was peripheral blood mononuclear cells (PBMCs), taken at new diagnosis, from a patient treated with antithyroid drugs. Receptors originate from a woman aged 50 to 60 with Graves disease.

Regarding this clonotype: A read error may be the cause here, since a much bigger clone is one base away. The rearrangement joins TRBV27 to TRBJ2-1; TRBD2 aligns across 8 bases. Germline V CDR1 and CDR2: MNHEY, SMNVEV (reference sequence). V was pared by 0 bases and J by 13 bases, with 14 bases of the junction left unmatched. The length of the CDR3 is 16 residues. The CDR3 here is CASSLSPTGGRETQFF. The DNA for the CDR3 is TGTGCCAGCAGTTTATCCCCCACGGGAGGGCGGGAGACCCAGTTCTTC.

This chain joins TRBV18 and TRBJ2-7, with 8 bases that match TRBD2. Germline loops: CDR1 KGHSH, CDR2 LQKENI. The junction had 10 bases not matched to a gene; V was cut back by 3 bases and J by 3 bases. The CDR3 runs 16 residues. CDR3 DNA: TGTGCCAGCTCACCGTCTCCGACTAGCGCGGGCTACGAGCAGTACTTC. This translates into CASSPSPTSAGYEQYF.

This clonotype was recorded at least ten times. The V and J genes are TRBV4-1 and TRBJ1-2; D gene unclear. The CDR3 runs to 16 residues. The V gene's germline CDR1 is MGHRA and CDR2 YSYEKL. Trimming shortened V by 1 base and J by 4 bases, and 16 bases separated the two germline ends. The CDR3: CASSQGVGVRSYGYTF. DNA for the CDR3: TGCGCCAGCAGCCAAGGGGTTGGGGTTCGGAGCTATGGCTACACCTTC.

This clonotype showed up just a few times. The chain has TRBV10-3 and TRBJ2-3, with TRBD2 matching 9 bases. Germline-derived CDR1 and CDR2 are ENHRY and SYGVKD. This CDR3 spans 16 amino acids. J gave up 4 bases and V 1 base, and 6 bases lay outside the gene matches. This CDR3 reads CAISEWSSGTADTQYF. DNA of the CDR3: TGTGCCATCAGTGAGTGGTCTAGCGGGACGGCAGATACGCAGTATTTT.

This clonotype was counted many times. The chain links TRBV7-3 to TRBJ2-1; a weak D match, TRBD1 (5 bases). The CDR3 runs 16 residues. Germline CDR1 is SGHTA and CDR2 is FQGTGA. Trimming cost V 4 bases and J 0 bases, with 13 bases left between them. CDR3 nucleotides: TGTGCCAGCAGCTCCTCAGGGATGAGCTCCTACAATGAGCAGTTCTTC. This codes for CASSSSGMSSYNEQFF.

This clonotype was counted many times. The chain links TRBV25-1 to TRBJ2-1, with TRBD2 as a possible D gene (6 bases). V dropped 1 base and J dropped 6 bases, with 19 bases sitting between them. CDR1 is MGHDK and CDR2 is SYGVNS in the germline V gene. The CDR3 runs to 17 residues. This CDR3 reads CASSEWAGTGAGNEQFF. The CDR3 bases are TGTGCCAGCAGTGAATGGGCGGGGACTGGGGCGGGCAATGAGCAGTTCTTC.

The J gene is TRBJ2-3, the V gene TRBV5-1, with 7 nucleotides matching TRBD1. CDR1 is SGHRS and CDR2 is YFSETQ in the germline V gene. CDR3 length equals 16 residues. Losses at the gene ends were 4 bases for V and 1 base for J; bases not matched to a gene: 9. CDR3 loop: CASSPHRGFGTDTQYF. CDR3 sequence (DNA): TGCGCCAGCAGCCCCCACAGGGGTTTCGGCACAGATACGCAGTATTTT.

As concerns this clonotype: This may be a read error, as it is one base from a much larger clone. The chain couples TRBV6-2 or TRBV6-3 to TRBJ2-5, with TRBD2 identical over 11 bases. The V gene end was trimmed by 5 bases and the J gene end by 4 bases; junction bases not matched to a gene: 12. Germline CDR1 and CDR2: MNHEY and SVGEGT. The CDR3 runs to 17 residues. For the CDR3, the DNA is TGTGCCAGCAGTGAACTAGCGGGAGTGGGGATAGCAGAGACCCAGTACTTC. Amino acid sequence: CASSELAGVGIAETQYF.